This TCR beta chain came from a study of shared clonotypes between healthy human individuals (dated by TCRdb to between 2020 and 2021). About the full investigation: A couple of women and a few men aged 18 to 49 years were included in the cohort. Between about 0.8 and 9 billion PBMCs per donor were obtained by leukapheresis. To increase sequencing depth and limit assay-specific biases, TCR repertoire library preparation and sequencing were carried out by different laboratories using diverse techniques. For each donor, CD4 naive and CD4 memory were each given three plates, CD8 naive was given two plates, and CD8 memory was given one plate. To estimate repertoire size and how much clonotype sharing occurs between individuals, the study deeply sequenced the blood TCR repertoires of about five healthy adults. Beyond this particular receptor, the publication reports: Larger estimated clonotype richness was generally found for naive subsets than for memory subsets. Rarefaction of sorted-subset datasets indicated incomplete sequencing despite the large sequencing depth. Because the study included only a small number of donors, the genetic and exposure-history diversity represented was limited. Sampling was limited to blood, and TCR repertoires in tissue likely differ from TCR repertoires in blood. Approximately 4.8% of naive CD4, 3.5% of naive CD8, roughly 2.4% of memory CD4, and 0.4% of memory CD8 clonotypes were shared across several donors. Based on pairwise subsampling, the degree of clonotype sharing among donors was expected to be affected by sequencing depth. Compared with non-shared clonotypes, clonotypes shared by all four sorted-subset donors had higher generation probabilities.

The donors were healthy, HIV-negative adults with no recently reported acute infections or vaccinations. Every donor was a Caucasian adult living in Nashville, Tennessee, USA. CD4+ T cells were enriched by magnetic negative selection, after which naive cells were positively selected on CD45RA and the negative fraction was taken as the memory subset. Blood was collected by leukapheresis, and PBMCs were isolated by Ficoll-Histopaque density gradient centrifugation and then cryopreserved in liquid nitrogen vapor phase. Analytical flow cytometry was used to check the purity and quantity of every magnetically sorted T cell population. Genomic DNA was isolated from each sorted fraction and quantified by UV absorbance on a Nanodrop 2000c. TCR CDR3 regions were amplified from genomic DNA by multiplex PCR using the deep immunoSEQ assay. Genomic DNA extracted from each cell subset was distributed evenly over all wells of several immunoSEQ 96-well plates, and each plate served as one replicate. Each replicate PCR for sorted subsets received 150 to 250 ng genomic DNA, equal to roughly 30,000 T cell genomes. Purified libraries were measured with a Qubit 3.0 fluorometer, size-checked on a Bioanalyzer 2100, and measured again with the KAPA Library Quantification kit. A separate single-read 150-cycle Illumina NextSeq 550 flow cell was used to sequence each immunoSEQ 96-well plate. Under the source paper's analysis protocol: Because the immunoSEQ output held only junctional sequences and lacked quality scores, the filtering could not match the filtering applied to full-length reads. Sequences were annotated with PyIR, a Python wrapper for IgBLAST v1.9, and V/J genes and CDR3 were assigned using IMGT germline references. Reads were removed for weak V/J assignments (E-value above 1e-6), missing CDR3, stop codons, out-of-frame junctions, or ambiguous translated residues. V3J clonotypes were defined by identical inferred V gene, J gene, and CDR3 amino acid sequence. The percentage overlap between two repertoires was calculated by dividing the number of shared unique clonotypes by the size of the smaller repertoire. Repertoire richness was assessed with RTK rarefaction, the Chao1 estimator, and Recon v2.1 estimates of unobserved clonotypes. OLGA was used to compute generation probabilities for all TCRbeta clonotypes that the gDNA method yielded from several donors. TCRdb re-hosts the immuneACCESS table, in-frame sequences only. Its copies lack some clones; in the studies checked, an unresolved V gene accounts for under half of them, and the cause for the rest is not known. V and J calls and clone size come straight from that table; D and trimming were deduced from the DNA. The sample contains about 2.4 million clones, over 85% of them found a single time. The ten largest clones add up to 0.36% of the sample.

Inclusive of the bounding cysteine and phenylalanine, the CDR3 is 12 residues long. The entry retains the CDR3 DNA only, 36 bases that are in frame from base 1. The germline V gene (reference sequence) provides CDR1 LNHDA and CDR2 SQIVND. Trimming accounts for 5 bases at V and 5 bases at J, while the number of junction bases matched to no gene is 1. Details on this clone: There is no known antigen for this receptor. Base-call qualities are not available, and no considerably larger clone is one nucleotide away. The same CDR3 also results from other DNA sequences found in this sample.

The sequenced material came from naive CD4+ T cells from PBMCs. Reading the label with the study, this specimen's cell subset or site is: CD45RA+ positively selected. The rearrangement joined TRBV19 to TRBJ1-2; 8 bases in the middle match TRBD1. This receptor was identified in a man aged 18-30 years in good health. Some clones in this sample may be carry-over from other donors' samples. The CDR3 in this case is CASSRQGYGYTF. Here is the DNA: TGTGCCAGTAGTCGACAGGGGTATGGCTACACCTTC.